The clone carrying this T cell receptor (beta chain) was seen many times. Its antigen is as yet unknown. This sample stems from a study of regulatory T cells in long-lasting Graves disease. The wider study: Graves' cases, newly diagnosed, had used antithyroid drugs under 3 months.

Regarding time point: newly diagnosed GD, antithyroid drugs for less than 3 months. PBMC RNA served as the TCR library source. Both iRepertoire HTBI primers and Arm-PCR of CDR3 regions were used to build the TCR beta libraries. TCRdb re-analysed the multiplex PCR reads in MiXCR, keeping a single row per CDR3 protein. Of hundreds of thousands of distinct CDR3 sequences listed, roughly 14% are singletons. Points from the study as a whole: Persistent disease was associated with favored TRBV28 usage and with favored use of TRBJ1-2 and TRBJ2-5.

With 8 bases clipped from V and 7 bases from J, the junction kept 9 bases outside the gene matches. The germline gives CDR1 MDHEN, CDR2 SYDVKM. The CDR3 has 13 residues. These data were also filed under a second study, of T cells in Graves' hyperthyroidism and ophthalmopathy.

The chain is built from TRBV28 and TRBJ2-7, with TRBD1 matching over 9 bases. The receptor was derived from a man aged 25-45 years with Graves disease. Specimen: peripheral blood mononuclear cells (PBMCs), collected at new diagnosis, from a patient treated with antithyroid drugs. The chain's CDR3 is CASQGTGSMEQYF. The CDR3 region has the DNA TGTGCCAGCCAAGGGACAGGGTCTATGGAGCAGTACTTC.